The 13 T cell receptor beta chains presented below share a single source sample, sequenced in a study of human T cells and chemical hapten exposure. Time point: pre-sensitization, week 0. Described treatment: therapeutic diphenylcyclopropenone sensitization with weekly scalp DPC. Total RNA was extracted from unfractionated whole blood. TCRdb re-derived calls from the RACE reads in MiXCR, one entry per CDR3 protein. There are 35,000 to 45,000 distinct CDR3 sequences in the sample; 12% occur only once, and 1.5% to 2.5% lies in the top ten. This material consisted of whole blood, taken in connection with sensitization to the hapten diphenylcyclopropenone (DPC). The receptor set was obtained from a woman aged 40 to 49 with alopecia areata. Some clones in this sample may be carry-over from other donors' samples.

This clonotype was counted many times. The chain is built from TRBV12-5 and TRBJ1-5; D is undetermined. V dropped 6 bases and J dropped 6 bases, with 9 bases sitting between them. CDR1 and CDR2 (germline): LGHNT, FRNRAP. CDR3 length: 12 residues. The CDR3 DNA sequence: TGTGCTAGTGGCCCTACAGCTCAGCCCCAGCATTTT. Its protein product is CASGPTAQPQHF.

The rearrangement uses TRBV29-1 and TRBJ1-2; 7 positions match TRBD1. Per the germline V gene, CDR1 is SQVTM and CDR2 is ANQGSEA. V was clipped by 6 bases and J by 3 bases; unmatched bases: 4. CDR3 length: 12 amino acids. The CDR3 spells CSVRDSDYGYTF. The CDR3 nucleotides read TGCAGCGTCCGGGACAGCGACTATGGCTACACCTTC.

The sample holds one count of this clonotype. This rearrangement joins TRBV12-3 or TRBV12-4 to TRBJ2-3; a weak D match, TRBD2 (6 bases). V lost 2 bases and J 3 bases, leaving 12 bases between the germline ends. This CDR3 contains 15 residues. Written as DNA, the CDR3 is TGTGCCAGCAGTTTAATAGCGGAGGGGACAGATACGCAGTATTTT. This translates into CASSLIAEGTDTQYF.

CDR3 residues: CASSRGQVNTEAFF. In DNA, the CDR3 is TGTGCCAGCAGCCGGGGACAGGTGAACACTGAAGCTTTCTTT. The V gene is TRBV7-2, the J gene TRBJ1-1, with 8 nucleotides matching TRBD1. V shed 5 bases, J shed 0 bases, and the junction held 2 bases outside the gene matches. The CDR3 loop spans 14 amino acids. Germline CDR1 SGHTA, CDR2 FQGNSA. The full variable domain, completed using reference TRBV7-2 and TRBJ1-1, is GAGVSQSPSNKVTEKGKDVELRCDPISGHTALYWYRQSLGQGLEFLIYFQGNSAPDKSGLPSDRFSAERTGGSVSTLTIQRTQQEDSAVYLCASSRGQVNTEAFFGQGTRLTVV.

By share, this clonotype counts as medium-sized. The chain uses TRBV29-1 and TRBJ2-1, with D unresolved. Trimming stripped 6 bases from V and 5 bases from J, with 5 bases between. Germline-derived CDR1 and CDR2 are SQVTM and ANQGSEA. The CDR3 has 10 residues. CDR3 in DNA: TGCAGCGTCAAGAACAATGAGCAGTTCTTC. This translates into CSVKNNEQFF.

As concerns this clonotype: Because the CDR3 is missing its conserved closing phenylalanine or tryptophan, this is likely a read error. The V gene is TRBV4-3, the J gene TRBJ2-7; D is possibly TRBD1 (6 bases). CDR1 LGHNA and CDR2 YSLEER come from the germline V gene. Between the trimmed V and J ends, which lost 0 bases and 2 bases, there was a span of 11 bases. The CDR3 contains 15 residues. The chain's CDR3 is CASSQDMAGAYEQYS. CDR3 sequence (DNA): TGCGCCAGCAGCCAAGATATGGCAGGGGCCTACGAGCAGTACTCC.

This clonotype appeared many times. V and J are TRBV3-1 and TRBJ2-3; possible D gene TRBD1, 6 bases. V lost 3 bases and J 4 bases, leaving 17 bases between the germline ends. Germline V gene lookup returns CDR1 LGHDT and CDR2 YNNKEL (reference sequence). This CDR3 spans 16 amino acids. The CDR3 sequence is CASSHIEGAGADTQYF. CDR3 DNA sequence: TGTGCCAGCAGCCACATTGAGGGAGCAGGGGCAGATACGCAGTATTTT.

This clonotype was seen ten or more times. The rearrangement links TRBV5-1 to TRBJ2-5, with 9 nucleotides matching TRBD2. Germline V gene sequence: CDR1 SGHRS, CDR2 YFSETQ. There are 17 residues in the CDR3. The V segment lost 4 bases and the J segment 1 base; nucleotides outside the gene matches: 11. CDR3 amino acids: CASSVGLAGWSQETQYF. CDR3 coding DNA: TGCGCCAGCAGCGTGGGACTAGCAGGGTGGTCCCAAGAGACCCAGTACTTC.

J is TRBJ2-5 and V is TRBV29-1; tentatively, D is TRBD1 (6 bases). The CDR3 is 13 residues long. Trimming cost V 6 bases and J 5 bases, with 16 bases left between them. Germline CDR1 SQVTM, CDR2 ANQGSEA. CDR3 nucleotide sequence: TGCAGCGTCGAACAGGGTTTCGGGGAGACCCAGTACTTC. Its translation: CSVEQGFGETQYF.

This clonotype has a count of ten or more. At one boundary the junction diverges from the germline segment, which might be a read error. V is TRBV7-2 and J is TRBJ1-1; maybe TRBD1 (5 bases). From germline, CDR1 is SGHTA and CDR2 FQGNSA. The CDR3 runs 14 residues. In DNA form, the CDR3 reads TGTGCCAGCAGCTTAAGGAGGACATCGGCTGACGCTTTCTTT. Amino acid sequence: CASSLRRTSADAFF.

As to this clonotype: The junction departs from germline at one end; a sequencing error may be responsible. The chain has TRBV7-9 and TRBJ2-7; D unclear. There are 12 residues in the CDR3. The germline gives CDR1 SEHNR, CDR2 FQNEAQ (reference sequence). DNA of the CDR3: TGTGCCAGCAGCTTTCCCCCCTACGGGCAGTACTTC. It translates to CASSFPPYGQYF.

This clonotype was counted at least ten times. This chain links TRBV18 with TRBJ2-1, with D perhaps TRBD1 (5 bases). The CDR3 runs to 12 residues. The germline V and J ends were trimmed by 6 bases and 4 bases, with 7 bases remaining between them. Germline assignment: CDR1 KGHSH and CDR2 LQKENI. This chain's CDR3 is CASSTEYNEQFF. The CDR3 nucleotides read TGTGCCAGCTCGACAGAGTACAATGAGCAGTTCTTC.

This clonotype has at least ten counts. J is TRBJ2-3 and V is TRBV7-8; maybe TRBD2 (5 bases). CDR1 and CDR2 (germline): SGHVS, FQNEAQ. The CDR3 contains 15 residues. V lost 0 bases, J lost 4 bases, and 11 bases lay in between. CDR3 DNA sequence: TGTGCCAGCAGCTTAGCACTCACCGGGGCAGATACGCAGTATTTT. As protein: CASSLALTGADTQYF.